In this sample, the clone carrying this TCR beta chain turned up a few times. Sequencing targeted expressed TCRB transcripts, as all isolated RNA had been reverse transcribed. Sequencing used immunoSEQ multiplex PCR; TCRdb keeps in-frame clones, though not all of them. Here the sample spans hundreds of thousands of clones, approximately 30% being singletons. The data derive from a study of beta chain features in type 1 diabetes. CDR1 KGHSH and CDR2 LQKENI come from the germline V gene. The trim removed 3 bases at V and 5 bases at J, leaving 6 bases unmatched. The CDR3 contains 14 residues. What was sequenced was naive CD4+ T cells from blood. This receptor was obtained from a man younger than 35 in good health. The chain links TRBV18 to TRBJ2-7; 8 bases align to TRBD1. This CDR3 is CASSPRTGRHEQYF. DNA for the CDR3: TGTGCCAGCTCACCCAGGACAGGGCGCCACGAGCAGTACTTC.